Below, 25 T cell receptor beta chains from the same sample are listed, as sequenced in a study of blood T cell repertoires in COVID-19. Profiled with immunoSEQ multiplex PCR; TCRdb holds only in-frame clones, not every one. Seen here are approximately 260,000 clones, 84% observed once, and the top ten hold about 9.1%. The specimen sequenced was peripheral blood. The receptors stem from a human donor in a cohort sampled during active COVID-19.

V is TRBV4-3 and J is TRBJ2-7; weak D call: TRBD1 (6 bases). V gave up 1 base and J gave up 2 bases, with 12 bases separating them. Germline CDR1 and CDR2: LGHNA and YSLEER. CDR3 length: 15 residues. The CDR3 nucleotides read TGCGCCAGCAGCCAAGCAGGGGCTGAGACCTACGAGCAGTACTTC. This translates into CASSQAGAETYEQYF.

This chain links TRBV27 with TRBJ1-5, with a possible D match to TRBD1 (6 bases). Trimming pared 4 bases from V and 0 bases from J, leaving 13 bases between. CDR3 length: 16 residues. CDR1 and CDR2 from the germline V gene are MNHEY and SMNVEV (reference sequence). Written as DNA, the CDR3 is TGTGCCAGCAGTTCCCGGACAGCCTATAGCAATCAGCCCCAGCATTTT. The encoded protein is CASSSRTAYSNQPQHF.

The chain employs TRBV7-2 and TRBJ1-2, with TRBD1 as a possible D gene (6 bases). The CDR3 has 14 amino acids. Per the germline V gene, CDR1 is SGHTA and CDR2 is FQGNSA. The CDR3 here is CACEGGGFNYGYTF. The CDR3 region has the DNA TGTGCGTGTGAGGGGGGGGGATTTAACTATGGCTACACCTTC.

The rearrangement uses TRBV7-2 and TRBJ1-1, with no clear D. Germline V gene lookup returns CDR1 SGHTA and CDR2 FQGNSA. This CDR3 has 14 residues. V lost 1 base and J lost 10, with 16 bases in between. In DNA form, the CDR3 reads TGTGCCAGCAGCTTAGGCGGACTCTTTGGCCGAGCTTTCTTT. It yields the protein CASSLGGLFGRAFF.

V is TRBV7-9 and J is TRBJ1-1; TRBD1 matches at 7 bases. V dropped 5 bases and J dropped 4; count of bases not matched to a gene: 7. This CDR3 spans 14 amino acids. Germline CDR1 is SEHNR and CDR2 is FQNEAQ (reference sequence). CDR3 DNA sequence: TGTGCCAGCAGCCCAGGGACAGTGTCCACTGAAGCTTTCTTT. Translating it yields CASSPGTVSTEAFF.

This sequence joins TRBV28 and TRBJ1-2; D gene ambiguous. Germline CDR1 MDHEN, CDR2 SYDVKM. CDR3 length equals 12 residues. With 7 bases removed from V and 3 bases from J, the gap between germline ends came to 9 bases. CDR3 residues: CASNGAYYGYTF. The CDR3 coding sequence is TGTGCCAGCAACGGAGCCTACTATGGCTACACCTTC.

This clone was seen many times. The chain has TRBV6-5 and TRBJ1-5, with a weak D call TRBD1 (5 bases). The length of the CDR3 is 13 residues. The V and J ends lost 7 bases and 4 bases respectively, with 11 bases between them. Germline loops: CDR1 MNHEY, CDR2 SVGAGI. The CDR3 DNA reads TGTGCCAGCACCCTGACAGAGAATCAGCCCCAGCATTTT. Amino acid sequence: CASTLTENQPQHF.

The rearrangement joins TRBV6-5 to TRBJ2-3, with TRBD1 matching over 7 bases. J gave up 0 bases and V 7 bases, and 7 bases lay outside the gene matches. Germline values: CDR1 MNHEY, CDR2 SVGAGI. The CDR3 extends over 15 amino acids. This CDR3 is CASTETGSSTDTQYF. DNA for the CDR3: TGTGCCAGCACCGAGACAGGGAGTAGCACAGATACGCAGTATTTT.

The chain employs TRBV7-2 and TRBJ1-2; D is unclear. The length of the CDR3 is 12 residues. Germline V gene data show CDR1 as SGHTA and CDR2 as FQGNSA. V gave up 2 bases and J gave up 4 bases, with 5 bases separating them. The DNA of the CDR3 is TGTGCCAGCAGCTTAAATAGCTATGGCTACACCTTC. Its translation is CASSLNSYGYTF.

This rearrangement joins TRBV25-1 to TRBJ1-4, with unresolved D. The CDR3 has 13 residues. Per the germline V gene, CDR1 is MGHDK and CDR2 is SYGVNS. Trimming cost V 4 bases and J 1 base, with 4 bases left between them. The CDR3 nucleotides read TGTGCCAGCAGTGTTAGAACTAATGAAAAACTGTTTTTT. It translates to CASSVRTNEKLFF.

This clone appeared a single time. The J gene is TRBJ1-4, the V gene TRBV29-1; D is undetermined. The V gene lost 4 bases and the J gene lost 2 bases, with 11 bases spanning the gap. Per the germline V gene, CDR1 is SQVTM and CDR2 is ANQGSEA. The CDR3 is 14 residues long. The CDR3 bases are TGCAGCGTTGTCCAGATGGGCACTAATGAAAAACTGTTTTTT. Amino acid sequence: CSVVQMGTNEKLFF.

CDR3: CASSRQGGVTEAFF. CDR3 in DNA: TGCGCCAGCAGCCGACAGGGGGGTGTCACTGAAGCTTTCTTT. The chain has TRBV5-1 and TRBJ1-1, with 9 bases lining up with TRBD1. The ends lost 4 bases at V and 4 bases at J; junction bases unmatched: 5. Germline CDR1 is SGHRS and CDR2 is YFSETQ. The CDR3 covers 14 residues.

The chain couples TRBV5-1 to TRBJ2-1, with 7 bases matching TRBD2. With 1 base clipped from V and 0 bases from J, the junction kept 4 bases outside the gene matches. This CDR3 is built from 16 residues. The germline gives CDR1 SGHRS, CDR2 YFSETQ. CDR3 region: CASSLLSSGSYNEQFF. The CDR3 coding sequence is TGCGCCAGCAGCTTGCTGTCTAGCGGCTCCTACAATGAGCAGTTCTTC.

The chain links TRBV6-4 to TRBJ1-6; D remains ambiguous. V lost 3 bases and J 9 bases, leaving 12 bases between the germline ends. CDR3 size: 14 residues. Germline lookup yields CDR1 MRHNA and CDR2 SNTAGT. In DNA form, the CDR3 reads TGTGCCAGCAGTGAGGACGACTACGGTTCACCCCTCCACTTT. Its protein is CASSEDDYGSPLHF.

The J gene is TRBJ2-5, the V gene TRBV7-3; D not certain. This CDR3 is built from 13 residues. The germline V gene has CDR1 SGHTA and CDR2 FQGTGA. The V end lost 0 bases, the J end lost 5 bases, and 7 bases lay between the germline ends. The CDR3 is CASSLTRFETQYF. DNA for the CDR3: TGTGCCAGCAGCTTAACTAGATTCGAGACCCAGTACTTC.

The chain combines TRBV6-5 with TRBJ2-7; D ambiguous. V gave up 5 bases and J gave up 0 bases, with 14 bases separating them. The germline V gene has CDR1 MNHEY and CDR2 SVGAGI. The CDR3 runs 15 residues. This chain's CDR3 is CASSPQAPGSYEQYF. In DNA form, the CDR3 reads TGTGCCAGCAGTCCCCAAGCCCCCGGCTCCTACGAGCAGTACTTC.

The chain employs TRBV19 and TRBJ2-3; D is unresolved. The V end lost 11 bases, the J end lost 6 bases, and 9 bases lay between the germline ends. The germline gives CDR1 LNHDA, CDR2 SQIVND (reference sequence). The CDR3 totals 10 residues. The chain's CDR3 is CASRGDTQYF. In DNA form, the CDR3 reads TGTGCCTCTCGTGGCGATACGCAGTATTTT.

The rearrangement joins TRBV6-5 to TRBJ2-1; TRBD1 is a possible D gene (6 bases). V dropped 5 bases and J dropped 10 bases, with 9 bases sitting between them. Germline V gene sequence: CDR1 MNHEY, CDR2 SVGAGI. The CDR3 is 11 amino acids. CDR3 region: CASSNRDEQFF. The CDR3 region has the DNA TGTGCCAGCAGTAACAGGGACGAGCAGTTCTTC.

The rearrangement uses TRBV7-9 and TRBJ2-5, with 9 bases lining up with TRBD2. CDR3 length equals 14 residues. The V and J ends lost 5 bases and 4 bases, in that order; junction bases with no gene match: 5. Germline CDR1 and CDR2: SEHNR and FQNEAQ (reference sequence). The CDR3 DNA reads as TGTGCCAGCAGCACATGGGGACTAGCAGAGACCCAGTACTTC. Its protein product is CASSTWGLAETQYF.

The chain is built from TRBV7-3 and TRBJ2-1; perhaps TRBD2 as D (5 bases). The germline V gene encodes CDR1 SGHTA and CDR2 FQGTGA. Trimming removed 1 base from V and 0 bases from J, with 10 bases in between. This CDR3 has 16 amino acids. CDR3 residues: CASSLNSASSYNEQFF. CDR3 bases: TGTGCCAGCAGCTTAAATAGCGCTAGCTCCTACAATGAGCAGTTCTTC.

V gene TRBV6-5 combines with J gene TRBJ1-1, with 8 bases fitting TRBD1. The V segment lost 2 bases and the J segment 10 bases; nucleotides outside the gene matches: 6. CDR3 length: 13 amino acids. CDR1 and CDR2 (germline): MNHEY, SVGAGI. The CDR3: CASSYPTTGAAFF. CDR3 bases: TGTGCCAGCAGTTACCCGACGACAGGGGCAGCTTTCTTT.

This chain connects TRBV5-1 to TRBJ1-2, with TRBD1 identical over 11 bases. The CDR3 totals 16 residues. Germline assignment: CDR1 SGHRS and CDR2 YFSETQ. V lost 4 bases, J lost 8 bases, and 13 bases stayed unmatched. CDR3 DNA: TGCGCCAGCAGCCTCGAAACGGGACAGGGGGTGAAGGGCTACACCTTC. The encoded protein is CASSLETGQGVKGYTF.

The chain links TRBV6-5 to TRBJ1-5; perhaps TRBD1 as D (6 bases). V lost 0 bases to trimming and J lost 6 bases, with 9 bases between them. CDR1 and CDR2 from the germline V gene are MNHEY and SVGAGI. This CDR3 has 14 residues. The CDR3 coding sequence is TGTGCCAGCAGTTACTCGGACAGTAGTCAGCCCCAGCATTTT. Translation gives CASSYSDSSQPQHF.

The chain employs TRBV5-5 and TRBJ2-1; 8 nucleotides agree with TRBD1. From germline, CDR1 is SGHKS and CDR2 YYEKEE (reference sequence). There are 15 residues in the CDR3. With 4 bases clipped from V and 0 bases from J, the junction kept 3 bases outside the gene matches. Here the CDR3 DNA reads TGTGCCAGCAGCCCGACAGGGGTCTCCTACAATGAGCAGTTCTTC. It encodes CASSPTGVSYNEQFF.

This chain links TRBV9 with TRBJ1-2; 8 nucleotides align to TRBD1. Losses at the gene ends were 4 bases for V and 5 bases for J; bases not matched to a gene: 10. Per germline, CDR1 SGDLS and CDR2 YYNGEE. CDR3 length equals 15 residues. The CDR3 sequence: CASSTAQGAMYGYTF. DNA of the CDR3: TGTGCCAGCAGCACAGCCCAGGGGGCTATGTATGGCTACACCTTC.